The 5 T cell receptor beta chains in this list originate from one sample, sequenced in a study of glioma-infiltrating T cells after dendritic cell vaccination. Some clones are missing from TCRdb's copy, which holds only in-frame ones; the method was immunoSEQ multiplex PCR. The sample has about 92,000 clones; approximately 90% are singletons. This specimen was blood, taken before dendritic cell vaccination. These receptor sequences come from a human donor with glioblastoma.

This sequence joins TRBV6-6 and TRBJ2-1, with 8 bases aligning to TRBD1. Germline trimming cut 5 bases from V and 9 bases from J; bases unmatched to any gene: 6. The CDR3 runs 13 residues. Looked up from germline, CDR1 is MNHNY and CDR2 is SVGAGI (reference sequence). The CDR3 DNA reads TGTGCCAGCAGTCCCGACAGGGGCGGTGAGCAGTTCTTC. This encodes CASSPDRGGEQFF.

This chain joins TRBV7-8 and TRBJ2-7; D may be TRBD2 (5 bases). The CDR3 sequence is 15 residues long. From germline, CDR1 is SGHVS and CDR2 FQNEAQ. Trimming cost V 5 bases and J 3 bases, with 17 bases left between them. In DNA form, the CDR3 reads TGTGCCAGCAGCCCAGCGGACGGTTCCTTCTACGAGCAGTACTTC. Translating it yields CASSPADGSFYEQYF.

This clone was seen just once. The V gene is TRBV5-4, the J gene TRBJ1-6; D is possibly TRBD1 (6 bases). The CDR3 loop spans 17 amino acids. CDR1 and CDR2 (germline): SGHNT, YYREEE (reference sequence). The V and J ends lost 0 bases and 5 bases respectively, with 15 bases between them. CDR3 protein: CASSLEGRGSNNSPLHF. The CDR3 DNA reads TGTGCCAGCAGCTTGGAAGGTAGGGGGAGTAATAATTCACCCCTCCACTTT.

The chain couples TRBV7-8 to TRBJ2-5, with a weak D call TRBD1 (6 bases). Trimming removed 5 bases at V and 1 base at J, with 17 bases between. Germline V CDR1 and CDR2: SGHVS, FQNEAQ. The CDR3 consists of 16 residues. CDR3 loop: CASSPLGGAPQETQYF. CDR3 coding DNA: TGTGCCAGCAGCCCGTTAGGGGGAGCACCCCAAGAGACCCAGTACTTC.

The chain is built from TRBV15 and TRBJ2-1, with TRBD1 matching over 8 bases. Germline CDR1 is LNHNV and CDR2 is YYDKDF (reference sequence). CDR3 length equals 17 residues. J gave up 6 bases and V 0 bases, and 10 bases lay outside the gene matches. This chain's CDR3 is CATSRDRGQVLTNEQFF. CDR3 nucleotides: TGTGCCACCAGCAGAGACAGGGGACAGGTACTTACCAATGAGCAGTTCTTC. The full variable domain, with the rest looked up from reference TRBV15 and TRBJ2-1, is DAMVIQNPRYQVTQFGKPVTLSCSQTLNHNVMYWYQQKSSQAPKLLFHYYDKDFNNEADTPDNFQSRRPNTSFCFLDIRSPGLGDTAMYLCATSRDRGQVLTNEQFFGPGTRLTVL.